This is a list of T cell receptor beta chains from one sample in a study of OX40 agonist ivuxolimab in advanced cancers. Sequencing used immunoSEQ multiplex PCR; TCRdb keeps in-frame clones, though not all of them. The profile covers tens of thousands of clones, with roughly 76% appearing a single time and roughly 22% taken by the ten largest. The sequenced sample was CD4+ or CD8+ T cells sorted from blood, obtained in a trial of the OX40 agonist ivuxolimab. The receptors here all came from an adult with an advanced solid tumor such as melanoma, head and neck, liver or kidney cancer. CDR3s include the opening cysteine and the closing phenylalanine or tryptophan. The D gene is left open where the match is weak. Not all rows give a size; the values are once, few, many and, for expanded clones, a class.

d_gene: NA
v_gene: TRBV5-1
abundance: once
j_gene: TRBJ1-1
CDR3nt: TGCGCCAGCAGCTTGGCGTCAGCACAATTCACTGAAGCTTTCTTT
CDR3aa: CASSLASAQFTEAFF

d_gene: TRBD1
v_gene: TRBV30
abundance: NA
j_gene: TRBJ1-2
CDR3nt: TGTGCCTGGACCCCAGGGGACAGGAGGGGTAGGGGAGTTGGCTACACCTTC
CDR3aa: CAWTPGDRRGRGVGYTF

d_gene: NA
v_gene: TRBV30
abundance: NA
j_gene: TRBJ1-2
CDR3nt: TGTGCCTGGAGACCCCCGTTGGAGGGAACTAACTATGGCTACACCTTC
CDR3aa: CAWRPPLEGTNYGYTF

d_gene: NA
v_gene: TRBV27
abundance: NA
j_gene: TRBJ1-2
CDR3nt: TGTGCCAGCAGCCCCACAGGGTTGGGTGGCTACACCTTC
CDR3aa: CASSPTGLGGYTF

d_gene: TRBD1
v_gene: TRBV28
abundance: NA
j_gene: TRBJ1-6
CDR3nt: TGTGCCAGCAAAAGACAGGGACCCTATAATTCACCCCTCCACTTT
CDR3aa: CASKRQGPYNSPLHF

d_gene: NA
v_gene: TRBV29-1
abundance: NA
j_gene: TRBJ1-1
CDR3nt: TGCAGCGTTCGGAAGGGGAACACTGAAGCTTTCTTT
CDR3aa: CSVRKGNTEAFF

d_gene: TRBD1
v_gene: TRBV27
abundance: NA
j_gene: TRBJ2-6
CDR3nt: TGTGCCAGCAGTTTAGGTACAGGGGGCGCATTTAGTGGGGCCAACGTCCTGACTTTC
CDR3aa: CASSLGTGGAFSGANVLTF

d_gene: TRBD1
v_gene: TRBV4-3
abundance: NA
j_gene: TRBJ1-1
CDR3nt: TGCGCCAGCAGCAAGGACAGGCAAATGAGACCTGAAGCTTTCTTT
CDR3aa: CASSKDRQMRPEAFF

d_gene: TRBD1
v_gene: TRBV6-6
abundance: once
j_gene: TRBJ1-1
CDR3nt: TGTGCCAGCAGACGGGACAGGGGGACTTTCTTT
CDR3aa: CASRRDRGTFF

d_gene: TRBD2
v_gene: TRBV5-1
abundance: NA
j_gene: TRBJ2-1
CDR3nt: TGCGCCAGCAGCTACGGGACTAGCGGGACCAATGAGCAGTTCTTC
CDR3aa: CASSYGTSGTNEQFF

d_gene: NA
v_gene: TRBV9
abundance: once
j_gene: TRBJ2-1
CDR3nt: TGTGCCAGCAGCGTAGCTCCGTCTCGGTACAATGAGCAGTTCTTC
CDR3aa: CASSVAPSRYNEQFF

d_gene: NA
v_gene: TRBV28
abundance: NA
j_gene: TRBJ2-2
CDR3nt: TGTGCCAGCAGTTTATGGCGACAGGTGAACACCGGGGAGCTGTTTTTT
CDR3aa: CASSLWRQVNTGELFF

d_gene: TRBD1
v_gene: TRBV28
abundance: NA
j_gene: TRBJ1-6
CDR3nt: TGTGCCAGCAGTCCTAGGACAGGGAGCTCCTATAATTCACCCCTCCACTTT
CDR3aa: CASSPRTGSSYNSPLHF

d_gene: NA
v_gene: TRBV7-2
abundance: NA
j_gene: TRBJ2-3
CDR3nt: TGTGCCAGCAGCTTGAGTACATTGGATACGCAGTATTTT
CDR3aa: CASSLSTLDTQYF

d_gene: TRBD1
v_gene: TRBV6-1
abundance: few
j_gene: TRBJ2-1
CDR3nt: TGTGCCAGCAGTGGGACAGGGTACGGGGAGCAGTTCTTC
CDR3aa: CASSGTGYGEQFF

d_gene: TRBD1
v_gene: TRBV5-1
abundance: NA
j_gene: TRBJ2-1
CDR3nt: TGCGCCAGCAGCTCTGAGGGACAGGGGTCCTGGAGGCGGCAGTTCTTC
CDR3aa: CASSSEGQGSWRRQFF

d_gene: TRBD1
v_gene: TRBV19
abundance: once
j_gene: TRBJ1-3
CDR3nt: TGTGCCAGTAGGGACAGGTACTCTGGAAACACCATATATTTT
CDR3aa: CASRDRYSGNTIYF

d_gene: TRBD2
v_gene: TRBV29-1
abundance: NA
j_gene: TRBJ2-7
CDR3nt: TGCAGCGTTGCTGGGCCTAGCGGCCGATCCTACGAGCAGTACTTC
CDR3aa: CSVAGPSGRSYEQYF

d_gene: NA
v_gene: TRBV7-2
abundance: NA
j_gene: TRBJ2-7
CDR3nt: TGTGCCAGCAGCTTAGGTGGGACTGAACCCTACGAGCAGTACTTC
CDR3aa: CASSLGGTEPYEQYF

d_gene: NA
v_gene: TRBV7-6
abundance: NA
j_gene: TRBJ2-1
CDR3nt: TGTGCCAGCAGCAGGGGGCTAGCGGATTACAATGAGCAGTTCTTC
CDR3aa: CASSRGLADYNEQFF

d_gene: TRBD2
v_gene: TRBV27
abundance: NA
j_gene: TRBJ2-5
CDR3nt: TGTGCCAGCAGTGAAGGACTAGCGGGAGGGTTAAAGACCCAGTACTTC
CDR3aa: CASSEGLAGGLKTQYF

d_gene: TRBD1
v_gene: TRBV5-1
abundance: NA
j_gene: TRBJ1-1
CDR3nt: TGCGCCAGCAGCTTGGGACAGGGTATGAACACTGAAGCTTTCTTT
CDR3aa: CASSLGQGMNTEAFF

d_gene: NA
v_gene: TRBV30
abundance: once
j_gene: TRBJ2-5
CDR3nt: TGTGCCTGGAGTCGACAGTTACAAGAGACCCAGTACTTC
CDR3aa: CAWSRQLQETQYF

d_gene: NA
v_gene: TRBV28
abundance: few
j_gene: TRBJ2-2
CDR3nt: TGTGCCAGCAGTTTATTCGGGCGGATCGGGGAGCTGTTTTTT
CDR3aa: CASSLFGRIGELFF

d_gene: TRBD2
v_gene: TRBV28
abundance: NA
j_gene: TRBJ2-1
CDR3nt: TGTGCCAGCAGACCGGGACTAGTTGGCGATGAGCAGTTCTTC
CDR3aa: CASRPGLVGDEQFF

d_gene: NA
v_gene: TRBV6-1
abundance: NA
j_gene: TRBJ2-3
CDR3nt: TGTGCCACATGGGGGCAGGAACTAGATACGCAGTATTTT
CDR3aa: CATWGQELDTQYF

d_gene: TRBD1
v_gene: TRBV19
abundance: NA
j_gene: TRBJ1-3
CDR3nt: TGTGCCAGTAGCCGACAGACAGGGGTCGGAAACACCATATATTTT
CDR3aa: CASSRQTGVGNTIYF

d_gene: TRBD1
v_gene: TRBV18
abundance: NA
j_gene: TRBJ1-5
CDR3nt: TGTGCCAGCTCAGTGGGACAGGGCAATCAGCCCCAGCATTTT
CDR3aa: CASSVGQGNQPQHF

d_gene: NA
v_gene: TRBV7-2
abundance: NA
j_gene: TRBJ1-1
CDR3nt: TGTGCCAGCAGCGTAGACGGGAACACTGAAGCTTTCTTT
CDR3aa: CASSVDGNTEAFF

d_gene: NA
v_gene: TRBV7-2
abundance: few
j_gene: TRBJ2-3
CDR3nt: TGTGCCAGCAGCTTAGGGGGGACGGGGGATACGCAGTATTTT
CDR3aa: CASSLGGTGDTQYF

d_gene: TRBD2
v_gene: TRBV7-9
abundance: NA
j_gene: TRBJ2-2
CDR3nt: TGTGCCAGCAGCGGAGGGCTAGCGGGAGGCGGAGTCGGGGAGCTGTTTTTT
CDR3aa: CASSGGLAGGGVGELFF

d_gene: NA
v_gene: TRBV7-3
abundance: NA
j_gene: TRBJ1-5
CDR3nt: TGTGCCAGCGGCACCGGGGTGAGCAATCAGCCCCAGCATTTT
CDR3aa: CASGTGVSNQPQHF

d_gene: TRBD2
v_gene: TRBV5-1
abundance: NA
j_gene: TRBJ2-7
CDR3nt: TGCGCCAGCAGCAGACTAGCGGGGTCTCGGGACGAGCAGTACTTC
CDR3aa: CASSRLAGSRDEQYF

d_gene: TRBD2
v_gene: TRBV28
abundance: few
j_gene: TRBJ2-1
CDR3nt: TGTGCCAGCACCCGGGGTCTAGCGGATTACAATGAGCAGTTCTTC
CDR3aa: CASTRGLADYNEQFF

d_gene: NA
v_gene: TRBV2
abundance: once
j_gene: TRBJ2-3
CDR3nt: TGTGCCACCAGGACTAACCAAGCCGCAGATACGCAGTATTTT
CDR3aa: CATRTNQAADTQYF

d_gene: NA
v_gene: TRBV7-2
abundance: NA
j_gene: TRBJ2-2
CDR3nt: TGTGCCAGCAGCTTAGCGCCCAGGCTCACCGGGGAGCTGTTTTTT
CDR3aa: CASSLAPRLTGELFF

d_gene: NA
v_gene: TRBV2
abundance: NA
j_gene: TRBJ2-7
CDR3nt: TGTGCCAGCAGTGAAGCGGGGGCTAGCGTGAGTGAGCAGTACTTC
CDR3aa: CASSEAGASVSEQYF

d_gene: NA
v_gene: TRBV7-6
abundance: few
j_gene: TRBJ2-5
CDR3nt: TGTGCCAGCAGCTTAGGACTGAAAAAGTACTTC
CDR3aa: CASSLGLKKYF

d_gene: NA
v_gene: TRBV6-1
abundance: NA
j_gene: TRBJ1-3
CDR3nt: TGTGCCAGCAGTGAAGCGTGGCGGGCGAGCTCTGGAAACACCATATATTTT
CDR3aa: CASSEAWRASSGNTIYF

d_gene: TRBD2
v_gene: TRBV6-1
abundance: NA
j_gene: TRBJ2-5
CDR3nt: TGTGCCAGCAGTGAGGAAGCGGGGTTGCTGCGAGAGACCCAGTACTTC
CDR3aa: CASSEEAGLLRETQYF